This passage covers 29 T cell receptor beta chains from one sample sequenced in a study of PD-L1 blockade in urothelial cancer. The time point is: pretreatment peripheral blood. Clones were sequenced by immunoSEQ multiplex PCR, and TCRdb holds only the in-frame ones, with some missing. The sample carries around 34,000 clones, approximately 80% recorded once. The sequenced sample was PBMCs, obtained around atezolizumab (anti-PD-L1) treatment. The receptor source for this set is a man aged 80 or over with urothelial cancer.

In this sample, this clone turned up a few times. This chain joins TRBV5-4 and TRBJ2-7; D is possibly TRBD2 (6 bases). Germline lookup yields CDR1 SGHNT and CDR2 YYREEE (reference sequence). The CDR3 extends over 13 amino acids. The germline V and J ends were trimmed by 4 bases and 4 bases, with 12 bases remaining between them. CDR3 residues: CASSRSGYYEQYF. The CDR3 region has the DNA TGTGCCAGCAGCAGGAGCGGGTATTACGAGCAGTACTTC.

The chain uses TRBV2 and TRBJ2-1; D uncertain. V was trimmed by 3 bases and J by 9 bases, leaving 6 bases between them. The CDR3 extends over 11 amino acids. Germline loops: CDR1 SNHLY, CDR2 FYNNEI. In DNA form, the CDR3 reads TGTGCCAGCAGTGATCTCCGTGAGCAGTTCTTC. It yields the protein CASSDLREQFF.

This chain connects TRBV30 to TRBJ2-3, with TRBD2 as a possible D gene (7 bases). The germline V gene encodes CDR1 GTSNPN and CDR2 SVGIG (reference sequence). The CDR3 extends over 14 amino acids. V lost 3 bases to trimming and J lost 5 bases, with 15 bases between them. The CDR3 loop is CAWSGGLLQDTQYF. CDR3 DNA: TGTGCCTGGAGCGGGGGGCTCCTCCAAGATACGCAGTATTTT.

This clone showed up just a few times. This chain connects TRBV14 to TRBJ2-1; D is ambiguous. The germline V gene encodes CDR1 SGHDN and CDR2 FVKESK. Deletions cut 5 bases from V and 12 bases from J, with 8 bases between. The CDR3 is 10 residues long. The CDR3, as DNA: TGTGCCAGCAGCGGCTTTCGGCAGTTCTTC. It specifies CASSGFRQFF.

In this sample, this clone turned up a few times. The chain combines TRBV28 with TRBJ2-1; TRBD2 is a possible D gene (6 bases). Per the germline V gene, CDR1 is MDHEN and CDR2 is SYDVKM. The CDR3 is 13 residues long. V was cut by 1 base and J by 8 bases, with 9 bases left in between. CDR3 sequence reads: CASSLLGGDEQFF. The CDR3 DNA reads as TGTGCCAGCAGTTTATTAGGAGGGGATGAGCAGTTCTTC.

The chain links TRBV4-3 to TRBJ1-2; TRBD1 aligns across 12 bases. V was clipped by 1 base and J by 5 bases; unmatched bases: 2. Looked up from germline, CDR1 is LGHNA and CDR2 is YSLEER. This CDR3 has 15 residues. CDR3 loop: CASSQGDRGLYGYTF. DNA of the CDR3: TGCGCCAGCAGCCAAGGGGACAGGGGGCTGTATGGCTACACCTTC.

J is TRBJ1-2 and V is TRBV30; 9 bases match TRBD1. The CDR3 length is 14 residues. Germline CDR1 GTSNPN, CDR2 SVGIG (reference sequence). Germline trimming cut 3 bases from V and 2 bases from J; bases unmatched to any gene: 4. The CDR3 region is CAWRGTGLNYGYTF. As DNA, the CDR3 is TGTGCCTGGAGGGGGACAGGGTTAAACTATGGCTACACCTTC.

The genes are TRBV6-6 and TRBJ2-7, with 10 bases lining up with TRBD1. The CDR3 spans 16 residues. Looked up from germline, CDR1 is MNHNY and CDR2 is SVGAGI (reference sequence). With V trimmed by 6 bases and J by 5 bases, 13 bases remained unmatched. The CDR3 bases are TGTGCCAGCAGGAGAATTTCCGGGACAGGGGCTGACGAGCAGTACTTC. Translation gives CASRRISGTGADEQYF.

The rearrangement joins TRBV29-1 to TRBJ2-7; perhaps TRBD2 as D (6 bases). The CDR3 extends over 14 amino acids. The V end was cut by 6 bases, the J end by 3 bases, with 18 bases between. Looked up from germline, CDR1 is SQVTM and CDR2 is ANQGSEA. CDR3 nucleotide sequence: TGCAGCGTGTTGGGCGGGGAAACCCTCTACGAGCAGTACTTC. As protein: CSVLGGETLYEQYF.

The chain couples TRBV19 to TRBJ1-5; a possible D gene is TRBD1 (6 bases). Germline values: CDR1 LNHDA, CDR2 SQIVND (reference sequence). CDR3 length: 13 amino acids. V lost 2 bases and J lost 7, with 9 bases in between. The CDR3 protein is CASSISGEQPQHF. The CDR3 DNA reads TGTGCCAGTAGTATATCAGGGGAACAGCCCCAGCATTTT.

The V and J genes are TRBV6-5 and TRBJ2-7; D is possibly TRBD1 (6 bases). The CDR3 is 14 amino acids. Germline CDR1 is MNHEY and CDR2 is SVGAGI. Trimming pared 3 bases from V and 0 bases from J, leaving 9 bases between. CDR3: CASSYGRGSYEQYF. The CDR3 bases are TGTGCCAGCAGTTATGGCAGGGGCTCCTACGAGCAGTACTTC.

The chain employs TRBV7-9 and TRBJ2-7, with 9 bases aligning to TRBD1. V was pared by 5 bases and J by 3 bases, with 5 bases of the junction left unmatched. The CDR3 is 14 residues long. Germline values: CDR1 SEHNR, CDR2 FQNEAQ (reference sequence). The CDR3 region is CASSPGQGNYEQYF. For the CDR3, the DNA is TGTGCCAGCAGCCCAGGACAGGGGAACTACGAGCAGTACTTC.

The chain's CDR3 is CARSGTGTGASDEQFF. CDR3 bases: TGTGCCAGAAGCGGGACCGGGACAGGGGCAAGCGATGAGCAGTTCTTC. The genes are TRBV5-3 and TRBJ2-1, with 10 bases that match TRBD1. TRBV5-3 is an ORF, and what it does is uncertain. This CDR3 is built from 16 residues. J gave up 8 bases and V 4 bases, and 12 bases lay outside the gene matches.

The V call is TRBV2, the J call TRBJ1-1; 8 bases are a match to TRBD1. Germline CDR1 reads SNHLY; CDR2 reads FYNNEI. J was trimmed by 10 bases and V by 3 bases; bases with no gene match: 7. This CDR3 has 13 amino acids. The CDR3 nucleotides read TGTGCCAGCAGTGACGAGACAGGGGCCTTAGCTTTCTTT. Translating gives CASSDETGALAFF.

In DNA form, the CDR3 reads TGTGCCAGCAGCTTAGAACTAGCGGGGGCCTACGAGCAGTACTTC. Protein product: CASSLELAGAYEQYF. The chain is built from TRBV7-8 and TRBJ2-7; TRBD2 matches at 11 bases. Germline CDR1 is SGHVS and CDR2 is FQNEAQ. The length of the CDR3 is 15 residues. V lost 1 base and J lost 2; bases outside the gene matches: 1.

This clone was picked up one time. This chain links TRBV7-7 with TRBJ2-3; 16 bases match TRBD2. Germline CDR1 reads SSHAT; CDR2 reads FNYEAQ (reference sequence). The CDR3 length is 18 residues. J was trimmed by 6 bases and V by 5 bases; bases with no gene match: 11. CDR3 region: CASSPGLAGGPYSDTQYF. The CDR3 DNA is TGTGCCAGCAGCCCGGGACTAGCGGGAGGGCCTTATTCGGATACGCAGTATTTT.

The J gene is TRBJ1-2, the V gene TRBV28; perhaps TRBD1 as D (6 bases). V was pared by 7 bases and J by 7 bases, with 19 bases between. The CDR3 is made up of 14 amino acids. Germline loops: CDR1 MDHEN, CDR2 SYDVKM. The CDR3 spells CASTDRSRSGGYTF. In nucleotides, the CDR3 is TGTGCCAGCACCGACAGGAGTAGGTCGGGTGGCTACACCTTC.

This chain uses TRBV6-4 with TRBJ1-2, with TRBD1 matching over 9 bases. CDR3 length: 15 residues. V dropped 4 bases and J dropped 4; count of bases not matched to a gene: 7. Germline CDR1 is MRHNA and CDR2 is SNTAGT. The CDR3 protein is CASSASGQGSYGYTF. CDR3 DNA sequence: TGTGCCAGCAGTGCATCGGGACAGGGATCCTATGGCTACACCTTC.

This clone was found once. The chain has TRBV4-1 and TRBJ1-2; maybe TRBD1 (6 bases). The CDR3 loop spans 15 amino acids. Germline-derived CDR1 and CDR2 are MGHRA and YSYEKL. V lost 4 bases, J lost 3 bases, and 15 bases lay in between. The CDR3 DNA follows: TGCGCCAGCAGCCTCCCTCGTTCAGGGGACTATGGCTACACCTTC. Encoded protein: CASSLPRSGDYGYTF.

The chain joins TRBV2 to TRBJ2-1, with TRBD2 matching 9 bases. The germline CDR1 and CDR2 sequences are SNHLY and FYNNEI. Trimming removed 6 bases from V and 5 bases from J; junction bases left unmatched: 5. The CDR3 sequence is 14 residues long. CDR3 protein: CASRGLAGNNEQFF. The CDR3 DNA sequence: TGTGCCAGCAGGGGGCTAGCGGGGAACAATGAGCAGTTCTTC.

This chain connects TRBV5-4 to TRBJ2-7, with TRBD1 identical over 8 bases. This CDR3 region has 13 residues. Losses at the gene ends were 2 bases for V and 3 bases for J; bases not matched to a gene: 1. CDR1 and CDR2 from the germline V gene are SGHNT and YYREEE (reference sequence). The CDR3 region is CASSFGTGYEQYF. As DNA, the CDR3 is TGTGCCAGCAGCTTCGGGACAGGCTACGAGCAGTACTTC.

The chain combines TRBV29-1 with TRBJ1-2; 8 bases align to TRBD1. The CDR3 consists of 14 residues. Per the germline V gene, CDR1 is SQVTM and CDR2 is ANQGSEA. V gave up 0 bases and J gave up 11 bases; unmatched junction bases: 11. Here the CDR3 DNA reads TGCAGCGTTGAAGATGGACGGGACAGGCTAAGTTACACCTTC. This translates into CSVEDGRDRLSYTF.

A few counts support this clone. The chain carries TRBV27 and TRBJ1-5; D is uncertain. Looked up from germline, CDR1 is MNHEY and CDR2 is SMNVEV (reference sequence). The CDR3 runs 15 residues. The germline V and J ends were trimmed by 5 bases and 1 base, with 12 bases remaining between them. CDR3 bases: TGTGCCAGCAGTCCACGTAAAAGCAGCAATCAGCCCCAGCATTTT. Amino acids: CASSPRKSSNQPQHF.

This clone occurred once. This chain joins TRBV18 and TRBJ2-7; D is perhaps TRBD2 (6 bases). Germline assignment: CDR1 KGHSH and CDR2 LQKENI. V shed 2 bases and J shed 5 bases, with 16 bases lying between them. The CDR3 runs 15 residues. CDR3 DNA: TGTGCCAGCTCACCAGGCGGCGGCGGGAAGAACGAGCAGTACTTC. The encoded protein is CASSPGGGGKNEQYF.

V gene TRBV5-1 combines with J gene TRBJ2-7, with 8 bases that match TRBD1. Germline CDR1 SGHRS, CDR2 YFSETQ. The V segment lost 6 bases and the J segment 4 bases; nucleotides outside the gene matches: 12. The CDR3 is 15 amino acids. CDR3 coding DNA: TGCGCCAGCAATCCTGTTTCAGGGGGCGAATACGAGCAGTACTTC. The encoded protein is CASNPVSGGEYEQYF.

The chain combines TRBV19 with TRBJ2-1; 11 nucleotides match TRBD2. The CDR3 extends over 16 amino acids. Germline V gives CDR1 LNHDA, CDR2 SQIVND (reference sequence). The V gene end was trimmed by 4 bases and the J gene end by 3 bases; junction bases not matched to a gene: 5. The CDR3 coding sequence is TGTGCCAGTAGTAAAAGGGGACTAGCGGACTACAATGAGCAGTTCTTC. Protein: CASSKRGLADYNEQFF.

This clone was observed once. The V and J genes are TRBV7-9 and TRBJ2-1, with 7 bases that match TRBD2. The CDR3 has 15 amino acids. With V trimmed by 1 base and J by 2 bases, 2 bases remained unmatched. Germline values: CDR1 SEHNR, CDR2 FQNEAQ (reference sequence). The CDR3 sequence is CASSLDAGAYNEQFF. CDR3 coding DNA: TGTGCCAGCAGCTTAGATGCGGGAGCCTACAATGAGCAGTTCTTC.

This sequence joins TRBV7-2 and TRBJ2-5; 7 nucleotides match TRBD2. This CDR3 spans 15 amino acids. The V gene end was trimmed by 2 bases and the J gene end by 4 bases; junction bases not matched to a gene: 7. Germline CDR1 and CDR2: SGHTA and FQGNSA. CDR3 region: CASSLFGSGIETQYF. CDR3 coding DNA: TGTGCCAGCAGCTTATTCGGAAGCGGGATAGAGACCCAGTACTTC.

This rearrangement joins TRBV9 to TRBJ2-7; D ambiguous. V lost 0 bases and J lost 2, with 21 bases in between. The CDR3 runs to 18 residues. Germline assignment: CDR1 SGDLS and CDR2 YYNGEE. The CDR3 reads CASSVERFGTDCTYEQYF. CDR3 DNA: TGTGCCAGCAGCGTAGAAAGATTCGGTACCGATTGTACCTACGAGCAGTACTTC.